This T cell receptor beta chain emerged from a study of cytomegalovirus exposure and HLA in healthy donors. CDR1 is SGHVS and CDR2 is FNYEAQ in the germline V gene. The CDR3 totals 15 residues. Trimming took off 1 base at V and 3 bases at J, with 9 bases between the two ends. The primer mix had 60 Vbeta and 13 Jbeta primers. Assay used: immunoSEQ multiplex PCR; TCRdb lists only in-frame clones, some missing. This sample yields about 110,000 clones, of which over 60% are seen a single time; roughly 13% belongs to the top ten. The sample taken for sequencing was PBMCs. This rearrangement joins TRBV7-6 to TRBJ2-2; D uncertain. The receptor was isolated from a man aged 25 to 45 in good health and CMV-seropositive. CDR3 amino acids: CASSLGFRDTGELFF. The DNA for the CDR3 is TGTGCCAGCAGCTTAGGATTTCGGGACACCGGGGAGCTGTTTTTT.